These 26 T cell receptor beta chains were sequenced from one sample in a study of blood T cell repertoires in COVID-19. TCRdb's copy holds only in-frame clones and misses some; the assay was immunoSEQ multiplex PCR. The table lists roughly 300,000 clones, more than 75% of them singletons. Sequencing was done on a sample of peripheral blood. These receptors came from a woman between 40 and 55 years old who had recovered from COVID-19.

This clone came up once. The genes are TRBV7-8 and TRBJ1-2, with D perhaps TRBD1 (6 bases). Trimming pared 4 bases from V and 8 bases from J, leaving 14 bases between. The CDR3 length is 13 residues. Per germline, CDR1 SGHVS and CDR2 FQNEAQ. CDR3 nucleotides: TGTGCCAGCAGCTCAACACAGGGCTACGGCTACACCTTC. Its translation is CASSSTQGYGYTF.

The chain uses TRBV10-1 and TRBJ1-2; TRBD1 is a possible D gene (6 bases). The CDR3 contains 13 residues. Per germline, CDR1 WNHNN and CDR2 SYGVQD (reference sequence). V was pared by 6 bases and J by 2 bases, with 10 bases between. The CDR3 loop reads CASSQGQNYGYTF. Here the CDR3 DNA reads TGCGCCAGCAGCCAAGGACAGAACTATGGCTACACCTTC.

The chain uses TRBV9 and TRBJ2-1; TRBD1 is a possible D gene (5 bases). Trimming removed 0 bases from V and 3 bases from J, with 16 bases in between. The germline CDR1 and CDR2 sequences are SGDLS and YYNGEE. CDR3 length: 17 residues. Here the CDR3 reads CASSVARGPVNYNEQFF. Here the CDR3 DNA reads TGTGCCAGCAGCGTAGCTAGGGGCCCGGTCAACTACAATGAGCAGTTCTTC.

This clone occurred many times. V gene TRBV7-2 combines with J gene TRBJ1-1; 9 bases fit TRBD1. The CDR3 contains 14 residues. V lost 7 bases, J lost 5 bases, and 8 bases stayed unmatched. Germline-derived CDR1 and CDR2 are SGHTA and FQGNSA. As DNA, the CDR3 is TGTGCCAGCACCCTACAGGGGGCTGGGACTGAAGCTTTCTTT. Translation gives CASTLQGAGTEAFF. Filled out from reference TRBV7-2 and TRBJ1-1, the complete variable domain reads GAGVSQSPSNKVTEKGKDVELRCDPISGHTALYWYRQSLGQGLEFLIYFQGNSAPDKSGLPSDRFSAERTGGSVSTLTIQRTQQEDSAVYLCASTLQGAGTEAFFGQGTRLTVV.

The rearrangement links TRBV6-5 to TRBJ2-7, with 10 bases that match TRBD1. This CDR3 is 16 amino acids long. V trimming: 4 bases; J trimming: 2 bases; junction bases outside the gene matches: 8. Per the germline V gene, CDR1 is MNHEY and CDR2 is SVGAGI. The CDR3: CASSSGGTGAPYEQYF. The CDR3 DNA sequence: TGTGCCAGCAGTTCTGGCGGGACAGGGGCACCCTACGAGCAGTACTTC.

The J gene is TRBJ2-2, the V gene TRBV7-2; TRBD2 agrees at 13 bases. With V trimmed by 4 bases and J by 3 bases, 11 bases remained unmatched. The CDR3 contains 19 residues. Per germline, CDR1 SGHTA and CDR2 FQGNSA. The CDR3 spells CASSSQQTSGGSYTGELFF. The CDR3 DNA reads as TGTGCCAGCAGCTCGCAACAGACTAGCGGGGGGTCCTACACCGGGGAGCTGTTTTTT.

The CDR3 spells CATSREGANYGYTF. The DNA for the CDR3 is TGTGCCACCAGCAGAGAAGGGGCCAACTATGGCTACACCTTC. The chain recombines TRBV15 with TRBJ1-2; D possibly corresponds to TRBD1 (5 bases). The CDR3 is 14 residues long. V gave up 0 bases and J gave up 2 bases, with 7 bases separating them. The germline CDR1 and CDR2 sequences are LNHNV and YYDKDF (reference sequence).

The chain carries TRBV10-1 and TRBJ2-1; tentative D call: TRBD2 (5 bases). Trimming took off 3 bases at V and 10 bases at J, with 16 bases between the two ends. Per the germline V gene, CDR1 is WNHNN and CDR2 is SYGVQD (reference sequence). This CDR3 contains 14 residues. CDR3 sequence: CASSDRLASLEQFF. The CDR3 nucleotides are TGCGCCAGCAGTGATCGGCTAGCCTCCCTGGAGCAGTTCTTC.

V gene TRBV2 combines with J gene TRBJ1-1, with D uncertain. Germline CDR1 and CDR2: SNHLY and FYNNEI. The ends were cut back, 6 bases at V and 7 bases at J, with 12 bases in the middle. This CDR3 spans 12 amino acids. As DNA, the CDR3 is TGTGCCAGCAGCCGCGAGGTGGGTGAAGCTTTCTTT. Residues: CASSREVGEAFF.

The rearrangement joins TRBV1 to TRBJ2-3; TRBD2, the table's D call, was not compared with the DNA. TRBV1 is designated a pseudogene. CDR3 length: 19 amino acids. The CDR3 sequence is CTSSFGTSGDTPSTDTQYF. The CDR3 DNA sequence: TGCACCAGCAGCTTTGGGACTAGCGGGGATACACCTAGCACAGATACGCAGTATTTT.

This rearrangement joins TRBV5-4 to TRBJ2-5; D perhaps matches TRBD1 (6 bases). From germline, CDR1 is SGHNT and CDR2 YYREEE (reference sequence). V was pared by 4 bases and J by 5 bases, with 15 bases between. This CDR3 is 14 amino acids long. CDR3 protein: CASSAYRDPETQYF. The CDR3, as DNA: TGTGCCAGCAGCGCATACAGGGATCCGGAGACCCAGTACTTC.

The chain couples TRBV6-5 to TRBJ1-1; possibly TRBD1 for D (5 bases). CDR1 is MNHEY, CDR2 SVGAGI, per germline. Trimming pared 10 bases from V and 3 bases from J, leaving 18 bases between. The CDR3 runs 14 residues. CDR3 DNA: TGTGCCACCAGGGCGCCGGGTGGGTACACTGAAGCTTTCTTT. This gives the protein CATRAPGGYTEAFF.

The chain uses TRBV6-5 and TRBJ1-1; D gene unclear. V gave up 7 bases and J gave up 1 base, with 10 bases separating them. Germline CDR1 is MNHEY and CDR2 is SVGAGI. This CDR3 contains 13 residues. The CDR3 nucleotides read TGTGCCAGCACAATACACCCGAACACTGAAGCTTTCTTT. Amino acids: CASTIHPNTEAFF.

The chain uses TRBV4-1 and TRBJ2-7, with 7 bases identical to TRBD1. CDR1 is MGHRA and CDR2 is YSYEKL in the germline V gene. After removal of 3 bases from V and 3 bases from J, the junction contained 5 bases not matched to a gene. There are 14 residues in the CDR3. The CDR3 reads CASSQGRQGYEQYF. In DNA, the CDR3 is TGCGCCAGCAGCCAGGGACGACAGGGCTACGAGCAGTACTTC.

The rearrangement uses TRBV2 and TRBJ2-6; 7 bases align to TRBD2. V gave up 8 bases and J gave up 4 bases; unmatched junction bases: 8. The germline V gene has CDR1 SNHLY and CDR2 FYNNEI. CDR3 length: 15 residues. The CDR3 protein is CASVVGGTGANVLTF. CDR3 DNA: TGTGCCAGCGTTGTGGGGGGGACGGGGGCCAACGTCCTGACTTTC.

V gene TRBV29-1 combines with J gene TRBJ1-2; tentative D call: TRBD1 (6 bases). V gave up 1 base and J gave up 4 bases, with 16 bases separating them. CDR1 SQVTM and CDR2 ANQGSEA come from the germline V gene. The CDR3 totals 15 residues. This CDR3 reads CSVEGFQGFTYGYTF. The CDR3 nucleotides read TGCAGCGTTGAAGGATTCCAGGGGTTTACCTATGGCTACACCTTC.

This clone was seen a handful of times. The CDR3 nucleotides read TGTGCCAGCAGTTACCCCGCGGTCGAGACCCAGTACTTC. Its protein product is CASSYPAVETQYF. V is TRBV25-1 and J is TRBJ2-5; D unclear. The germline CDR1 and CDR2 sequences are MGHDK and SYGVNS. The CDR3 extends over 13 amino acids. V was cut by 5 bases and J by 5 bases, with 12 bases left in between.

V is TRBV6-5 and J is TRBJ2-5, with 10 bases lining up with TRBD2. The CDR3 is made up of 16 amino acids. Germline V gene lookup returns CDR1 MNHEY and CDR2 SVGAGI. V was clipped by 0 bases and J by 4 bases; unmatched bases: 5. CDR3 nucleotide sequence: TGTGCCAGCAGTTACTCCAGCGGGGGGGCGGGAGAGACCCAGTACTTC. This translates into CASSYSSGGAGETQYF.

Of note for this clone: In the same sample, other DNA sequences code for this CDR3. This chain links TRBV12-3 or TRBV12-4 with TRBJ1-2; D is unresolved. V shed 5 bases and J shed 3 bases, with 10 bases lying between them. CDR3 length: 13 amino acids. In DNA form, the CDR3 reads TGTGCCAGCAGTCTGTGGAGGGACTATGGCTACACCTTC. Its translation is CASSLWRDYGYTF.

The rearrangement joins TRBV5-8 to TRBJ2-7; D is uncertain. The CDR3 has 14 residues. The ends were cut back, 1 base at V and 0 bases at J, with 8 bases in the middle. Germline values: CDR1 SGHTS, CDR2 YDEGEE. CDR3 region: CASSLRTSSYEQYF. DNA for the CDR3: TGTGCCAGCAGCTTGCGCACCAGCTCCTACGAGCAGTACTTC.

Here the CDR3 reads CASTILQGSTDTQYF. The CDR3 coding sequence is TGTGCCAGCACCATACTTCAGGGGAGCACAGATACGCAGTATTTT. The rearrangement joins TRBV2 to TRBJ2-3, with D perhaps matching TRBD1 (6 bases). Germline V gene lookup returns CDR1 SNHLY and CDR2 FYNNEI. This CDR3 is built from 15 residues. V was cut by 7 bases and J by 0 bases, with 14 bases left in between.

The chain links TRBV27 to TRBJ1-1, with D unclear. Germline CDR1 MNHEY, CDR2 SMNVEV (reference sequence). The CDR3 consists of 16 residues. Trimming cost V 2 bases and J 1 base, with 14 bases left between them. The DNA of the CDR3 is TGTGCCAGCAGTTTAAGGCCCTTTGGAGGGAACACTGAAGCTTTCTTT. As protein: CASSLRPFGGNTEAFF.

The chain carries TRBV7-2 and TRBJ1-2, with D tentatively TRBD1 (5 bases). Germline values: CDR1 SGHTA, CDR2 FQGNSA. The V gene lost 5 bases and the J gene lost 14 bases, with 18 bases spanning the gap. The CDR3 extends over 12 amino acids. The CDR3: CASSPYGARETF. The CDR3, as DNA: TGTGCCAGCAGCCCTTACGGGGCCCGGGAGACCTTC.

The gene calls are TRBV11-3 and TRBJ2-2; possibly TRBD2 for D (6 bases). Germline CDR1 and CDR2: SGHNT and YENEEA. The CDR3 covers 15 residues. The V and J ends lost 3 bases and 1 base respectively, with 9 bases between them. The CDR3 region is CASSFLRGNTGELFF. Written as DNA, the CDR3 is TGTGCCAGCAGCTTCCTGCGGGGGAACACCGGGGAGCTGTTTTTT.

The chain employs TRBV18 and TRBJ2-2, with 7 positions matching TRBD1. The CDR3 has 17 amino acids. Germline trimming cut 3 bases from V and 6 bases from J; bases unmatched to any gene: 13. The V gene's germline CDR1 is KGHSH and CDR2 LQKENI. In nucleotides, the CDR3 is TGTGCCAGCTCACCTGGACAGGCCCTTTTGAGCGCCGGGGAGCTGTTTTTT. Amino acids: CASSPGQALLSAGELFF.

This clone was observed at least ten times. This chain joins TRBV10-2 and TRBJ1-5; D is perhaps TRBD1 (6 bases). The CDR3 extends over 15 amino acids. Trimming stripped 6 bases from V and 0 bases from J, with 12 bases between. CDR1 and CDR2 from the germline V gene are WSHSY and SAAADI. The CDR3 DNA sequence: TGCGCCAGCAGCTGGGAGGGGGGTAGCAATCAGCCCCAGCATTTT. As protein: CASSWEGGSNQPQHF.